This T cell receptor (beta chain) was profiled in a study of monozygotic twins with inflammatory bowel disease (dated by TCRdb to the late 2010s). At the level of the whole study: The complete study included 30 or so monozygotic twin pairs: 19 IBD-discordant Danish pairs and nine German pairs, of which four were IBD-concordant and five were IBD-discordant. Disease-associated traits were sought mainly through comparisons between IBD patients and their genetically identical healthy co-twins within discordant pairs. Each individual had, on average, about 151 000 unique TCRalpha sequences and 181 000 unique TCRbeta sequences available for analysis. What the research found in general, with its limitations: Background noise and inter-individual variability may have been introduced into the repertoires by the differing immunosuppressive treatments among patients. IBD patients shared fewer clonotypes with other individuals than healthy twins did, most markedly in patients showing signs of disease activity. A decrease in TCRbeta repertoire diversity, as measured by inverse Simpson index, was observed in IBD patients compared with their healthy co-twins. Repertoire similarity did not differ between concordant and discordant twins, possibly due to limited statistical power. Distinction between different T cell subtypes could not be achieved in the analysis. No single strong signal or clonotype linked to IBD turned up in the results, so the idea that one exists was not supported.

The library came from 5' RACE. For each TCR library, approximately 3.5 ug of total RNA was used. For each sample, cDNA synthesis was carried out in eight separate reactions using SMARTScribe reverse transcriptase. During cDNA synthesis, template switching introduced unique molecular identifiers that contained a 6-nucleotide sample barcode. Amplification of TCRalpha and TCRbeta cDNA involved two nested PCRs of approximately 16 and 10 cycles, and each PCR was followed by bead purification. Before amplification, the cDNA was both treated with uracil DNA-glycosylase and purified with the QIAquick PCR purification kit. In the second PCR, Illumina TruSeq-compatible adapters and sample-specific barcodes were added. Library quality and concentration were assessed using TapeStation and Qubit, and roughly 5.5 ng of each library was pooled. Sequencing of the pooled libraries was done on an Illumina HiSeq2500 single-index Rapid Run using custom sequencing primers and 2 x 100 bp reads. The original pipeline was this. MiGEC version 1.2.6 was used for UMI-based consensus assembly to correct PCR and sequencing errors. V(D)J alignment, clonotype assembly and CDR3 extraction were performed with MiXCR version 2.1.1. To normalise gene usage, clonotype sharing and MAIT/NKT TCR abundance, the top 1000, 10 000 and 20 000 clonotypes in each sample were analysed. After downsampling to 27 000 UMIs, diversity was calculated as the inverse Simpson index using the vegan R package. Statistical testing used paired Mann-Whitney U tests on the discordant twin pairs and applied Benjamini-Hochberg correction for multiple testing. Based on TCRdb reprocessing of the reads, there is one entry per CDR3 protein sequence, and DNA is missing. TCRdb assigned the V and J calls; the authors' analysis was not used. The sample table holds roughly 300,000 distinct CDR3 sequences. Over 5% of the sample belongs to the ten largest clones.

CDR1 and CDR2, looked up from the germline V gene, are LGHNA and YNFKEQ. The CDR3, cysteine through phenylalanine, is 16 amino acids long. The record lacks a DNA sequence. From each donor, a roughly 2.5 ml peripheral blood sample was drawn into PAXgene tubes and stored at -80 degrees C. Total RNA was isolated from whole blood with the PAXgene blood miRNA kit on an automated QIAcube, without T cell sorting. Deep TCRalpha and TCRbeta repertoire profiling with unique molecular barcoding was performed on peripheral blood of monozygotic twin pairs concordant or discordant for inflammatory bowel disease. Smoking habits were recorded for all twin pairs, with individuals classified as current, former or never smokers. Comments on this clonotype: The clone's antigen remains unknown.

The sample consisted of blood. This TCR came from a human donor with ulcerative colitis or Crohn's disease, or a healthy co-twin of an affected twin (not recorded which). The V gene is TRBV4-2 and the J gene is TRBJ1-1; the TRBD1 assignment by TCRdb is unverifiable without DNA. The CDR3 has the sequence CASSHYVGRGDLEAFF.